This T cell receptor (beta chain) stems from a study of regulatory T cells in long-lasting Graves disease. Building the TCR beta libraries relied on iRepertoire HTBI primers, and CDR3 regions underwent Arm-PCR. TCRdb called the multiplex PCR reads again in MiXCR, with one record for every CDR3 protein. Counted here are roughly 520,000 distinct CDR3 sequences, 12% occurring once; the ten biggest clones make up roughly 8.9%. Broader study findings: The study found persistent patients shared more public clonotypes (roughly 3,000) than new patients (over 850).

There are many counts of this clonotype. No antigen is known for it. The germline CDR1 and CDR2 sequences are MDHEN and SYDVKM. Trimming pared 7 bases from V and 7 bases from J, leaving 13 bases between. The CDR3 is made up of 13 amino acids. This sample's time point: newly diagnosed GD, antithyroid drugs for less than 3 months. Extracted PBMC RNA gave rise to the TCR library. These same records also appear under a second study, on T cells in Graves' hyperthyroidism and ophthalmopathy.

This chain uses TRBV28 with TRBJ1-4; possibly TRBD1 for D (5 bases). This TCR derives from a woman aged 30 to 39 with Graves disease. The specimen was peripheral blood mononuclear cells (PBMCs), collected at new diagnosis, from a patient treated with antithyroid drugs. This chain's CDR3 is CASTGQGSEKLFF. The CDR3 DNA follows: TGTGCCAGCACTGGCCAGGGAAGTGAAAAACTGTTTTTT.